A single sample gave rise to the 5 T cell receptor beta chains below, sequenced in a study of OX40 agonist ivuxolimab in advanced cancers. The library came from the immunoSEQ multiplex PCR assay. TCRdb limited this immuneACCESS table to in-frame rearrangements with V and J called. A share of clones is missing; checked studies link under half to unresolved V genes, and the rest is unexplained. The sample yields just over 90,000 clones; 90% to 95% were counted once. The biggest ten clones account for 0.81% of the sample. This specimen was CD4+ or CD8+ T cells sorted from blood, taken in a trial of the OX40 agonist ivuxolimab. The receptors derive from an adult with an advanced solid tumor such as melanoma, head and neck, liver or kidney cancer.

Points on this clone: The sample has other DNA sequences that encode this CDR3 too. The rearrangement uses TRBV4-1 and TRBJ2-1; D is perhaps TRBD1 (5 bases). This CDR3 is 15 amino acids long. The V end lost 2 bases, the J end lost 0 bases, and 8 bases lay between the germline ends. CDR1 and CDR2 from the germline V gene are MGHRA and YSYEKL. The CDR3 spells CASSQRGSSYNEQFF. The CDR3 nucleotides are TGCGCCAGCAGCCAAAGGGGCAGCTCCTACAATGAGCAGTTCTTC.

The chain employs TRBV5-4 and TRBJ2-3; D is possibly TRBD1 or TRBD2 (6 bases each). The CDR3 is 15 residues long. Trimming removed 4 bases from V and 6 bases from J, with 18 bases in between. Germline values: CDR1 SGHNT, CDR2 YYREEE (reference sequence). DNA of the CDR3: TGTGCCAGCAGCCAACAGGGAGGCCCCGGGGATACGCAGTATTTT. It yields the protein CASSQQGGPGDTQYF.

V is TRBV6-1 and J is TRBJ1-5; no reliable D call. Trimming pared 7 bases from V and 5 bases from J, leaving 12 bases between. The CDR3 spans 13 residues. The V gene's germline CDR1 is MNHNS and CDR2 SASEGT. The CDR3 sequence is CASTGPGDQPQHF. CDR3 in DNA: TGTGCCAGCACCGGGCCAGGAGATCAGCCCCAGCATTTT.

This rearrangement joins TRBV4-1 to TRBJ2-7; D tentatively reads TRBD1 or TRBD2 (5 bases each). Per the germline V gene, CDR1 is MGHRA and CDR2 is YSYEKL. The V gene lost 4 bases and the J gene lost 0 bases, with 13 bases spanning the gap. This CDR3 contains 15 residues. The CDR3 DNA reads as TGCGCCAGCAGCCTCCGGGACCTGAGCTCCTACGAGCAGTACTTC. Translation gives CASSLRDLSSYEQYF.

The rearrangement links TRBV28 to TRBJ1-2; weak D call: TRBD1 (5 bases). CDR1 is MDHEN and CDR2 is SYDVKM in the germline V gene. Trimming stripped 8 bases from V and 0 bases from J, with 19 bases between. This CDR3 region has 16 residues. In DNA form, the CDR3 reads TGTGCCAGCGTACGATCCACAGGAAGACCTAACTATGGCTACACCTTC. Its translation: CASVRSTGRPNYGYTF.